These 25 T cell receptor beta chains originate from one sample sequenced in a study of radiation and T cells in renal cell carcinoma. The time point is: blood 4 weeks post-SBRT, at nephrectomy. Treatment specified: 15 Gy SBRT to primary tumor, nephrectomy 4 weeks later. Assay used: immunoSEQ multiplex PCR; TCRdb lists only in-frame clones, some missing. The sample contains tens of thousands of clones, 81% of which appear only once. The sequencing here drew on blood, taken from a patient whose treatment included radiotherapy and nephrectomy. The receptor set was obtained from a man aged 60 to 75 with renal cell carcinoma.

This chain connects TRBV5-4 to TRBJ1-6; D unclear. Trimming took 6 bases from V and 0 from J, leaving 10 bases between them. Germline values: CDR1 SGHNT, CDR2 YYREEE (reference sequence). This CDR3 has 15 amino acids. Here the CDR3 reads CASTEANSYNSPLHF. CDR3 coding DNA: TGTGCCAGCACAGAGGCCAACTCCTATAATTCACCCCTCCACTTT.

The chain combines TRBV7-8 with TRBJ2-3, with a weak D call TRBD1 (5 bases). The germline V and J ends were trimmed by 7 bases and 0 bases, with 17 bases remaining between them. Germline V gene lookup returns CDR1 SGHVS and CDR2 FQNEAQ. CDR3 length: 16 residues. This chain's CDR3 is CASTWSDSSSTDTQYF. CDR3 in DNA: TGTGCCAGCACCTGGTCAGACAGTTCTAGCACAGATACGCAGTATTTT.

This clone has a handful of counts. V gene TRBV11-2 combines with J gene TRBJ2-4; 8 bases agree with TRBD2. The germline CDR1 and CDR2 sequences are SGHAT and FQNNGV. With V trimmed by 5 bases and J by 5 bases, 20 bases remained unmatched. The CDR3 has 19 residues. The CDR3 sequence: CASSPGVVGLVTFENIQYF. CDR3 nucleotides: TGTGCCAGCAGCCCCGGAGTAGTGGGACTAGTCACGTTCGAAAACATTCAGTACTTC.

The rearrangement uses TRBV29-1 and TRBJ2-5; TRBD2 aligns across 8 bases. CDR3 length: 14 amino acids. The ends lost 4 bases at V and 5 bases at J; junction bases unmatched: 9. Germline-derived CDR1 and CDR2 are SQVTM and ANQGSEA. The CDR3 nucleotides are TGCAGCGTTGCTGGAAGCGGGAGTTCGGAGACCCAGTACTTC. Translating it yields CSVAGSGSSETQYF. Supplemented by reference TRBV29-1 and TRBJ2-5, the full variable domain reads SAVISQKPSRDICQRGTSLTIQCQVDSQVTMMFWYRQQPGQSLTLIATANQGSEATYESGFVIDKFPISRPNLTFSTLTVSNMSPEDSSIYLCSVAGSGSSETQYFGPGTRLLVL.

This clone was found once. This CDR3 reads CASSQGGAYEQYF. CDR3 in DNA: TGCGCCAGCAGCCAAGGTGGAGCCTACGAGCAGTACTTC. The genes are TRBV4-3 and TRBJ2-7; no definite D call. Trimming pared 1 base from V and 2 bases from J, leaving 6 bases between. The CDR3 totals 13 residues. Germline V gene sequence: CDR1 LGHNA, CDR2 YSLEER.

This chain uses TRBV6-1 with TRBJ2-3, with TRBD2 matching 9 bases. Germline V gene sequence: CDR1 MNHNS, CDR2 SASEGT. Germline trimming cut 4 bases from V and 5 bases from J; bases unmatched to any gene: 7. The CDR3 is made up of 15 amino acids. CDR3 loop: CASSAGLAGVDTQYF. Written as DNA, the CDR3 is TGTGCCAGCAGTGCGGGACTAGCTGGGGTAGATACGCAGTATTTT.

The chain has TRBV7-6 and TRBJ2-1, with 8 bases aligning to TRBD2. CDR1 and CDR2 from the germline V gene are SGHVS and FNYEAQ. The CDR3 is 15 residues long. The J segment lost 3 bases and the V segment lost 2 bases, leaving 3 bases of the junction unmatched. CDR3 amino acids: CASSLLAGVYNEQFF. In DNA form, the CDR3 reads TGTGCCAGCAGCTTACTAGCGGGCGTCTACAATGAGCAGTTCTTC.

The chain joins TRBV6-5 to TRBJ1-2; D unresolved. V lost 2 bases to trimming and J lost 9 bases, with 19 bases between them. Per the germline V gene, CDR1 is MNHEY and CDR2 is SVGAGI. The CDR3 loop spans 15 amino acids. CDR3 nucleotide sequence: TGTGCCAGCAGTTACGACGACTTTTCTGTTTACAGCTACACCTTC. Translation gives CASSYDDFSVYSYTF.

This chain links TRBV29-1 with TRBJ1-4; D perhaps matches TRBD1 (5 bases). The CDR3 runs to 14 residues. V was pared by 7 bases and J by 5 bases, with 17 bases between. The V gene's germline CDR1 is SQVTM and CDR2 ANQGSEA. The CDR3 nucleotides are TGCAGCGCATCGCCCTCAGGGCTCAATGAAAAACTGTTTTTT. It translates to CSASPSGLNEKLFF.

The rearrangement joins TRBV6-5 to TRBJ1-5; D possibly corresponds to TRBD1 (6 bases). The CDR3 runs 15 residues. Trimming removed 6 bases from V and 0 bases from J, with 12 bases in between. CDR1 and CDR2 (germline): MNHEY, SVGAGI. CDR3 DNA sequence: TGTGCCAGCAGCCACCGGACAGATAGCAATCAGCCCCAGCATTTT. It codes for CASSHRTDSNQPQHF.

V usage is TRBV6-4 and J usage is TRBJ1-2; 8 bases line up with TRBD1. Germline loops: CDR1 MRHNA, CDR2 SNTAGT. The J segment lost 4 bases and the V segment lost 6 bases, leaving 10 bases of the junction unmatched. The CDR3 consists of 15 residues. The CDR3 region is CASSGQGSGSYGYTF. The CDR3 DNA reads TGTGCCAGCAGCGGACAGGGAAGTGGGAGCTATGGCTACACCTTC.

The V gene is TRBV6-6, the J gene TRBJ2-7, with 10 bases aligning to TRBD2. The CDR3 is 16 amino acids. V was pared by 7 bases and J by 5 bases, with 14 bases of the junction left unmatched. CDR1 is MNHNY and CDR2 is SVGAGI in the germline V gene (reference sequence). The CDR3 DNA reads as TGTGCCAGCATCTCTAGTTGGCTAGCGGGAGCCAACGAGCAGTACTTC. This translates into CASISSWLAGANEQYF.

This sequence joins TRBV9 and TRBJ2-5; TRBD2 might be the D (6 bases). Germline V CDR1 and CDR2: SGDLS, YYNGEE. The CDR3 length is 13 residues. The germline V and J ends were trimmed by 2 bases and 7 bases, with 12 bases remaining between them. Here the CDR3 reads CASSVGGAGTQYF. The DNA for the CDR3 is TGTGCCAGCAGCGTCGGAGGGGCGGGGACCCAGTACTTC. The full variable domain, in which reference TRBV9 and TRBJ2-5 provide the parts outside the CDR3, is DSGVTQTPKHLITATGQRVTLRCSPRSGDLSVYWYQQSLDQGLQFLIQYYNGEERAKGNILERFSAQQFPDLHSELNLSSLELGDSALYFCASSVGGAGTQYFGPGTRLLVL.

In DNA form, the CDR3 reads TGTGCCTGGAGTGTAGACGGAGAGCAGTACTTC. Its translation is CAWSVDGEQYF. The J gene is TRBJ2-7, the V gene TRBV30; D remains unclear. Trimming cost V 0 bases and J 7 bases, with 7 bases left between them. CDR3 length equals 11 residues. Germline V gene sequence: CDR1 GTSNPN, CDR2 SVGIG (reference sequence).

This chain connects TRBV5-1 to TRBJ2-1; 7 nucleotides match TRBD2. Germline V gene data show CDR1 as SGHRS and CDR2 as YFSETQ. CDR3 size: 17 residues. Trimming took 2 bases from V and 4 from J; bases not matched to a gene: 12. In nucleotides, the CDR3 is TGCGCCAGCAGCTTAGGAGGGACTATTAGGACTTACAATGAGCAGTTCTTC. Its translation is CASSLGGTIRTYNEQFF.

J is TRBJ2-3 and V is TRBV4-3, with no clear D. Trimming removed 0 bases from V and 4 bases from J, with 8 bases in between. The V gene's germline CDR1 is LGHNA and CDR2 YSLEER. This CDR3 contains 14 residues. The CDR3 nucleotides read TGCGCCAGCAGCCAAGAATTCTCGTCAGATACGCAGTATTTT. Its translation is CASSQEFSSDTQYF.

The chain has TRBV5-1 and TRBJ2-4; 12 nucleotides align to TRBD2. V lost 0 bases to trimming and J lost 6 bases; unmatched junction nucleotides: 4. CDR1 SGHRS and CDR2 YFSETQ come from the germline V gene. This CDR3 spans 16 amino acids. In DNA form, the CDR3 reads TGCGCCAGCAGCTTGGCTCTAGCGGGAGGGGGAAACATTCAGTACTTC. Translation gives CASSLALAGGGNIQYF.

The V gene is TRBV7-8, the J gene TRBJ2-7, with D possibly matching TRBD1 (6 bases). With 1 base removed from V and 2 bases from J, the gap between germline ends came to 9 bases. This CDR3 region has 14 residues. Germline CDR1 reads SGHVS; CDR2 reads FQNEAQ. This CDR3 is CASSLVRGAYEQYF. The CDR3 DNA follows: TGTGCCAGCAGCTTAGTCAGGGGTGCCTACGAGCAGTACTTC.

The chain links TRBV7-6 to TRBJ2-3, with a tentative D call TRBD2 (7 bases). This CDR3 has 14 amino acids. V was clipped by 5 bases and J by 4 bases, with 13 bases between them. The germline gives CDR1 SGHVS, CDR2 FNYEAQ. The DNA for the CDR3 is TGTGCCAGCAGCCAGAGAGGGGGGGCAGATACGCAGTATTTT. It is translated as CASSQRGGADTQYF.

In DNA form, the CDR3 reads TGTGCCAGCATTAACGAGGAGGAAAGGGGACGGGCGAACACTGAAGCTTTCTTT. Amino acid sequence: CASINEEERGRANTEAFF. The V and J genes are TRBV21-1 and TRBJ1-1. TRBV21-1 is deemed a pseudogene. This CDR3 spans 18 amino acids.

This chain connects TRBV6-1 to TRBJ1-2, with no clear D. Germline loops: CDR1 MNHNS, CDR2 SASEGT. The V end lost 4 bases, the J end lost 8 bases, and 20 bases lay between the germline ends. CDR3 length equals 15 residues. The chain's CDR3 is CASSGFVRLVWGYTF. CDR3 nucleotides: TGTGCCAGCAGTGGATTCGTTAGGTTGGTTTGGGGCTACACCTTC.

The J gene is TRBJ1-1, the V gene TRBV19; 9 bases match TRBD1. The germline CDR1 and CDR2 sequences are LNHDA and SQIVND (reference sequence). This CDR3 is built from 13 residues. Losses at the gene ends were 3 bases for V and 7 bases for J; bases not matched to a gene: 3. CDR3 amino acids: CASSILTGGEAFF. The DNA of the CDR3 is TGTGCCAGTAGTATTTTGACAGGGGGTGAAGCTTTCTTT.

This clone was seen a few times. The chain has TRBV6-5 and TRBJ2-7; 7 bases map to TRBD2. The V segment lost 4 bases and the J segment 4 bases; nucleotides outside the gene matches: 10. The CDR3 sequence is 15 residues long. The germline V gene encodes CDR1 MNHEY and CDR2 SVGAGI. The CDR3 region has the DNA TGTGCCAGCAGTTCCGGGCCCGGGAGGAGATACGAGCAGTACTTC. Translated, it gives CASSSGPGRRYEQYF.

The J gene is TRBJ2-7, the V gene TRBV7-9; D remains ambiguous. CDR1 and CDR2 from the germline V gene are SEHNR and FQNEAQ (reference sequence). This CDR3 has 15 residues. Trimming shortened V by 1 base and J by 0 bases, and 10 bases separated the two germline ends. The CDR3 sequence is CASSLVIYRSYEQYF. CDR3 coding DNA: TGTGCCAGCAGCTTAGTTATATACCGCTCCTACGAGCAGTACTTC.

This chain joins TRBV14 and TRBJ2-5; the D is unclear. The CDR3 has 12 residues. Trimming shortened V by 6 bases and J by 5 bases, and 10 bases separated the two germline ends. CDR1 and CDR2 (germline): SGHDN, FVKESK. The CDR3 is CASRQNSETQYF. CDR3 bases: TGTGCCAGCAGACAAAACTCGGAGACCCAGTACTTC.